This T cell receptor beta chain was observed in a study of regulatory T cells in long-lasting Graves disease. The CDR3 has 17 amino acids. V dropped 2 bases and J dropped 1 base, with 17 bases sitting between them. Germline CDR1 MNHEY, CDR2 SVGEGT. Noted time point: newly diagnosed GD, antithyroid drugs for less than 3 months. PBMC-extracted RNA yielded the TCR library. Investigators prepared the TCR beta libraries by applying iRepertoire HTBI primers and Arm-PCR of CDR3 regions. TCRdb itself ran the multiplex PCR reads through MiXCR, one entry per CDR3 protein. The sample includes a few hundred thousand distinct CDR3 sequences, about a sixth seen only once; the top ten take roughly 27%. This clonotype was seen many times. The data were also submitted as part of a second study, on T cells in Graves' hyperthyroidism and ophthalmopathy.

This TCR came from a man aged 35-49 years with Graves disease. The sequencing used peripheral blood mononuclear cells (PBMCs), collected at new diagnosis, from a patient treated with antithyroid drugs. The rearrangement uses TRBV6-2 or TRBV6-3 and TRBJ1-1, with a tentative D call TRBD1 (5 bases). CDR3 coding DNA: TGTGCCAGCAGTTACGGGAGGGGCCGCTACGGGAACACTGAAGCTTTCTTT. Protein: CASSYGRGRYGNTEAFF.